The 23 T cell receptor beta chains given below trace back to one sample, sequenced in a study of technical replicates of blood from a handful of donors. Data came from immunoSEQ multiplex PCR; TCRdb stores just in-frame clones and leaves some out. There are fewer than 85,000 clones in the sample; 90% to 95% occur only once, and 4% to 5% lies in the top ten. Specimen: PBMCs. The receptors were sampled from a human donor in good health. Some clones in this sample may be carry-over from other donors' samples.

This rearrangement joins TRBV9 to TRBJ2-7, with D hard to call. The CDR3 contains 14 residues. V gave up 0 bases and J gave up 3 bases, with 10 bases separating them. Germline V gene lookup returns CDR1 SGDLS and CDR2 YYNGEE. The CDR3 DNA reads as TGTGCCAGCAGCGTAGACGGTCTATTCTACGAGCAGTACTTC. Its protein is CASSVDGLFYEQYF.

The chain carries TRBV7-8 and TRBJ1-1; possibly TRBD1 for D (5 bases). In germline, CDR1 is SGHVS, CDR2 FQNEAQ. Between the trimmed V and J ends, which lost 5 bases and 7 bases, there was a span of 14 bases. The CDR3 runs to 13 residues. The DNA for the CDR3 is TGTGCCAGCAGCCGGGGGGTGGATGTTGAAGCTTTCTTT. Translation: CASSRGVDVEAFF.

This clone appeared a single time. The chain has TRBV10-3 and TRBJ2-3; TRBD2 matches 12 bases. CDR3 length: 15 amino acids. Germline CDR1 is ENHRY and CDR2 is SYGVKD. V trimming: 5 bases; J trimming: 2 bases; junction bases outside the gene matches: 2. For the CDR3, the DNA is TGTGCCATCAGTCTAGCGGGGGGGAACACAGATACGCAGTATTTT. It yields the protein CAISLAGGNTDTQYF.

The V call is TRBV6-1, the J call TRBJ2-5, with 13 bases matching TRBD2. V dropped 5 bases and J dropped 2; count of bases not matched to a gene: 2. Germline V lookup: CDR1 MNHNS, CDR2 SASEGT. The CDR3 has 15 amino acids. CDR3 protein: CASSRGLAGQETQYF. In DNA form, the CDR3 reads TGTGCCAGCAGTCGGGGACTAGCGGGACAAGAGACCCAGTACTTC.

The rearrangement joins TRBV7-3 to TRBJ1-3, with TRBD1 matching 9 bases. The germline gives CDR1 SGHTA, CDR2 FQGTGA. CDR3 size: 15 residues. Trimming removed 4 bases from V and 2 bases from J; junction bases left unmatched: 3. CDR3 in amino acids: CASSSQGAAGNTIYF. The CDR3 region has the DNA TGTGCCAGCAGCTCACAGGGGGCCGCTGGAAACACCATATATTTT.

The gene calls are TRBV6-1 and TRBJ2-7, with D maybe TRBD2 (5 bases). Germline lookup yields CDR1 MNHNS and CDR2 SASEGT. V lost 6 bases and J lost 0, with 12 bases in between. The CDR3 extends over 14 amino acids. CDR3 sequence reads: CASRDLSVSYEQYF. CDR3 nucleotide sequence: TGTGCCAGCAGGGACCTTAGCGTCTCCTACGAGCAGTACTTC.

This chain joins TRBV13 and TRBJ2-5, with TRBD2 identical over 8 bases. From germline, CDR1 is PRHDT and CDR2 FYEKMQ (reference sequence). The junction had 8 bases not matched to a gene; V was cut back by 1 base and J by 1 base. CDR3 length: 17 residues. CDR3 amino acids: CASSLVGLAGIQETQYF. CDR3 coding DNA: TGTGCCAGCAGCTTAGTGGGGTTAGCGGGGATCCAAGAGACCCAGTACTTC.

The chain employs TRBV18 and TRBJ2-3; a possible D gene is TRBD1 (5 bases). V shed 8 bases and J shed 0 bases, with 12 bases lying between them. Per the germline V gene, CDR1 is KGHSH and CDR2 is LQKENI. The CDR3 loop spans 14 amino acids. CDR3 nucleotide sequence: TGTGCCAGCACTCCAGGGTATAGCACAGATACGCAGTATTTT. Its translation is CASTPGYSTDTQYF.

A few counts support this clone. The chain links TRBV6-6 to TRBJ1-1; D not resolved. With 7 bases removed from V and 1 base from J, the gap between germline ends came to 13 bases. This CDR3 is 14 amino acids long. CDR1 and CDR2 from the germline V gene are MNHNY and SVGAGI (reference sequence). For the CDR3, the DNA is TGTGCCAGCACCCCCTACGGTGGGAACACTGAAGCTTTCTTT. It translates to CASTPYGGNTEAFF.

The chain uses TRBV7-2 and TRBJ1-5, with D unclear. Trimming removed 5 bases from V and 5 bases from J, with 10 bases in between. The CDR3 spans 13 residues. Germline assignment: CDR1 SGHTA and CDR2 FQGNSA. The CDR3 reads CASSPDLDQPQHF. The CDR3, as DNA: TGTGCCAGCAGCCCCGACCTAGATCAGCCCCAGCATTTT.

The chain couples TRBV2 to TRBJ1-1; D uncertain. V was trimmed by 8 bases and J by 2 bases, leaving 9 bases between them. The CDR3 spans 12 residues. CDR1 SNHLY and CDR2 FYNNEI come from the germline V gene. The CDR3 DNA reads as TGTGCCAGCCATCGACAAAACACTGAAGCTTTCTTT. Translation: CASHRQNTEAFF.

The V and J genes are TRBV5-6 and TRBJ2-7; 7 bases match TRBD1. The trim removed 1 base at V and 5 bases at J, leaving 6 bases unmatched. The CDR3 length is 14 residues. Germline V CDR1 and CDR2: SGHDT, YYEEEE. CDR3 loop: CASSLPGGTDEQYF. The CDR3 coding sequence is TGTGCCAGCAGCTTGCCAGGGGGTACGGACGAGCAGTACTTC.

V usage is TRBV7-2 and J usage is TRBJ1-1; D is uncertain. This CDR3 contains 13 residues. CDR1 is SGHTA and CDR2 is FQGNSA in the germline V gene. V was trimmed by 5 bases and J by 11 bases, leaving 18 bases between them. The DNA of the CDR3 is TGTGCCAGCAGCAAACCACAGATCTCACCTGCTTTCTTT. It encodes CASSKPQISPAFF.

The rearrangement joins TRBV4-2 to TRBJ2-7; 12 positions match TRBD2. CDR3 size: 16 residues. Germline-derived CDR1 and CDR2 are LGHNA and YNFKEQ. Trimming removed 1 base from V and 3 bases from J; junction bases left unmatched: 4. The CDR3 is CASSQALAGGYYEQYF. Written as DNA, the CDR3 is TGTGCCAGCAGCCAAGCCCTAGCGGGAGGGTACTACGAGCAGTACTTC.

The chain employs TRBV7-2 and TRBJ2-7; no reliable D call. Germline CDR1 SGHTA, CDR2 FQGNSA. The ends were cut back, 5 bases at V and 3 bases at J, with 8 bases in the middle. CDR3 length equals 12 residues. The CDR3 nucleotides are TGTGCCAGCAGCCAAAACAGCTACGAGCAGTACTTC. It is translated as CASSQNSYEQYF.

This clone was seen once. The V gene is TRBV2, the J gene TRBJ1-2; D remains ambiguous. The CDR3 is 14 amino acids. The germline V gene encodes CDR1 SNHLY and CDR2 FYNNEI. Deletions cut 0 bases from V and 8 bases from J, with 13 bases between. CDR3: CASSEARLRMGYTF. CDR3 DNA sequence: TGTGCCAGCAGTGAAGCGCGTCTTCGAATGGGCTACACCTTC.

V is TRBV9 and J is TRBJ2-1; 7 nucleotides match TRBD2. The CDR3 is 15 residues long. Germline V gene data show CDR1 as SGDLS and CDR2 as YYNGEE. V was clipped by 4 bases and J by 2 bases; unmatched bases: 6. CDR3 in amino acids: CASSMGGDPYNEQFF. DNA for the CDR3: TGTGCCAGCAGCATGGGGGGGGACCCCTACAATGAGCAGTTCTTC. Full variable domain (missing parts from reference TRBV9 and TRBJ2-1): DSGVTQTPKHLITATGQRVTLRCSPRSGDLSVYWYQQSLDQGLQFLIQYYNGEERAKGNILERFSAQQFPDLHSELNLSSLELGDSALYFCASSMGGDPYNEQFFGPGTRLTVL.

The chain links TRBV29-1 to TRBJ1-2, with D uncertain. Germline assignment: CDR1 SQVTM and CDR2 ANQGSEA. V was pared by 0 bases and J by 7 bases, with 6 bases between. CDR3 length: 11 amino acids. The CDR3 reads CSVEEAGGYTF. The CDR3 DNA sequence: TGCAGCGTTGAAGAAGCTGGTGGCTACACCTTC.

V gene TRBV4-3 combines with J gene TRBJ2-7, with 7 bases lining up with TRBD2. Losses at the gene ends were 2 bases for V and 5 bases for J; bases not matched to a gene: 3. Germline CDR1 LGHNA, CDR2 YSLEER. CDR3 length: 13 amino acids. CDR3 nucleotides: TGCGCCAGCAGCCAAACGACTAGCCACGAGCAGTACTTC. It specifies CASSQTTSHEQYF.

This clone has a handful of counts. The CDR3 bases are TGTGCCAGTAGCAAGGGACTCTCCTACGAGCAGTACTTC. Its translation is CASSKGLSYEQYF. The rearrangement joins TRBV19 to TRBJ2-7; a weak D match, TRBD2 (6 bases). This CDR3 region has 13 residues. CDR1 is LNHDA, CDR2 SQIVND, per germline (reference sequence). The V and J ends lost 6 bases and 0 bases respectively, with 9 bases between them. Complete variable domain (other parts from reference TRBV19 and TRBJ2-7): DGGITQSPKYLFRKEGQNVTLSCEQNLNHDAMYWYRQDPGQGLRLIYYSQIVNDFQKGDIAEGYSVSREKKESFPLTVTSAQKNPTAFYLCASSKGLSYEQYFGPGTRLTVT.

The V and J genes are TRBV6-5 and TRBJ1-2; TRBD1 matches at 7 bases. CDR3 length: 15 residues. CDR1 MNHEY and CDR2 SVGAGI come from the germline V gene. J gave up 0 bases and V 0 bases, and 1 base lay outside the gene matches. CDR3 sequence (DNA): TGTGCCAGCAGTTACTCAGGGACAGCTAACTATGGCTACACCTTC. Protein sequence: CASSYSGTANYGYTF.

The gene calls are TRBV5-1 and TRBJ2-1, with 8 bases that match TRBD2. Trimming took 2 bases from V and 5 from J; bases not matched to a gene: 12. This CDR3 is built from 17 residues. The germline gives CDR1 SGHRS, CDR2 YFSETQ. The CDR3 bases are TGCGCCAGCAGCTTAGCGCCAGGGACTAGAGGTAACAATGAGCAGTTCTTC. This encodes CASSLAPGTRGNNEQFF.

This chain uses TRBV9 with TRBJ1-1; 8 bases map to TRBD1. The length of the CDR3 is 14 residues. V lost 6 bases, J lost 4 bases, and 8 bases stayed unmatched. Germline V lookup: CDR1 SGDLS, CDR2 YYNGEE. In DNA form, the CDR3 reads TGTGCCAGCAATCTACAGGGGGGTGGCACTGAAGCTTTCTTT. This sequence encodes CASNLQGGGTEAFF. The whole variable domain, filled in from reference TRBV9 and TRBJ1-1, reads DSGVTQTPKHLITATGQRVTLRCSPRSGDLSVYWYQQSLDQGLQFLIQYYNGEERAKGNILERFSAQQFPDLHSELNLSSLELGDSALYFCASNLQGGGTEAFFGQGTRLTVV.